The clone carrying this T cell receptor (beta chain) occurred once. The sample is drawn from a study of CD8 T cells in Susac syndrome. It was with random hexamers that about 0.45 to 1 ug RNA was reverse transcribed. TCR beta CDR3 was amplified by immunoSEQ multiplex PCR. This amplification extended across 54 Vbeta and 13 Jbeta segments. TCRdb reprocessed the immunoSEQ multiplex PCR reads via MiXCR and lists one record per CDR3 protein. The sample lists roughly 60,000 distinct CDR3 sequences, approximately 90% occurring once. The origin of this receptor is a human donor in good health. Sequenced sample: CD8+ T cells from PBMCs.

CDR3 protein: CASSVDSGGNTDTQYF. For the CDR3, the DNA is TGTGCCAGCAGCGTAGATAGCGGGGGGAACACAGATACGCAGTATTTT. The V gene is TRBV9, the J gene TRBJ2-3; 10 bases fit TRBD2. Germline V gene lookup returns CDR1 SGDLS and CDR2 YYNGEE. This CDR3 is built from 16 residues. The junction had 3 bases not matched to a gene; V was cut back by 0 bases and J by 2 bases.